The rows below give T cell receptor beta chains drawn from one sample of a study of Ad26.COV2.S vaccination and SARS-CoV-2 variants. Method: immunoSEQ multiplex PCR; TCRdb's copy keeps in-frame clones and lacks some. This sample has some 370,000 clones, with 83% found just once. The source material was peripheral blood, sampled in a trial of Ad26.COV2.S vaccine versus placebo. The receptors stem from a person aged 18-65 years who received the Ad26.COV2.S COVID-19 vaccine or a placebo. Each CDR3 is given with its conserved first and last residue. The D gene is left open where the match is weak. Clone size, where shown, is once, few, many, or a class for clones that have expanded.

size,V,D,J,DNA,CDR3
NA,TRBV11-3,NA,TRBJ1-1,TGTGCCAGCAGCACCATTTTTCTTAGCCCCCACGAAGCTTTCTTT,CASSTIFLSPHEAFF
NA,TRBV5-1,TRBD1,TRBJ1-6,TGCGCCAGCAGCTTGGAGGCAGGGGGTAATTCACCCCTCCACTTT,CASSLEAGGNSPLHF
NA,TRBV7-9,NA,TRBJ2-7,TGTGCCAGCAGCCCAAGGGGGAACGAGCAGTACTTC,CASSPRGNEQYF
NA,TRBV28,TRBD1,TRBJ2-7,TGTGCCAGCAGAGAAACAGGGGGCGCCTACGAGCAGTACTTC,CASRETGGAYEQYF
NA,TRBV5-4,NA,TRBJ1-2,TGTGCCAGCAGCCATCGACAGGAGGATGGCTACACCTTC,CASSHRQEDGYTF
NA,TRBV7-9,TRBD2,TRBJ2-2,TGTGCCAGCAGCCCACGATGGCGGGGGGACACCGGGGAGCTGTTTTTT,CASSPRWRGDTGELFF
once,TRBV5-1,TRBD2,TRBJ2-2,TGCGCCAGCAGCCGGGAGGGCGCGAACACCGGGGAGCTGTTTTTT,CASSREGANTGELFF
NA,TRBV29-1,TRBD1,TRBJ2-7,TGCAGCGTTACACTTTTAGGACAGGGCTACGAGCAGTACTTC,CSVTLLGQGYEQYF
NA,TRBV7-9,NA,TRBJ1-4,TGTGCCAGCAGTTCAGCGTTGGGCAGGGAAATGGAAAAACTGTTTTTT,CASSSALGREMEKLFF
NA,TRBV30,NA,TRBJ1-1,TGTGCCTTATTAACAGGTGCGGGCACTGAAGCTTTCTTT,CALLTGAGTEAFF
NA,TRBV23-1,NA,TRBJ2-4,TGCGCCAGCAGACCCTTCCCCTGGCTAGCCAAAAACATTCAGTACTTC,CASRPFPWLAKNIQYF